Presented here are 32 T cell receptor beta chains from one specimen sequenced in a study of cytomegalovirus exposure and HLA in healthy donors. Sequenced by immunoSEQ multiplex PCR; TCRdb stores in-frame clones only, minus some. The data hold about 120,000 clones, with over 65% observed a single time. What was sequenced was PBMCs. These receptors all stem from a woman between 25 and 40 years old in good health and CMV-seronegative.

V and J are TRBV6-5 and TRBJ1-1; D might be TRBD1 (6 bases). Looked up from germline, CDR1 is MNHEY and CDR2 is SVGAGI. With 5 bases removed from V and 9 bases from J, the gap between germline ends came to 16 bases. This CDR3 region has 13 residues. CDR3 nucleotide sequence: TGTGCCAGCAGTGACCAGGGGAGGGGGAAAGCTTTCTTT. Its translation is CASSDQGRGKAFF.

The chain uses TRBV10-1 and TRBJ1-6; maybe TRBD1 (5 bases). The CDR3 spans 14 residues. V dropped 3 bases and J dropped 7 bases, with 10 bases sitting between them. Germline-derived CDR1 and CDR2 are WNHNN and SYGVQD (reference sequence). The CDR3 is CASSEPGMNSPLHF. DNA for the CDR3: TGCGCCAGCAGTGAACCAGGGATGAATTCACCCCTCCACTTT.

The rearrangement uses TRBV6-5 and TRBJ1-1; a weak D match, TRBD1 (6 bases). The CDR3 runs to 14 residues. V dropped 2 bases and J dropped 6 bases, with 13 bases sitting between them. Germline V gene data show CDR1 as MNHEY and CDR2 as SVGAGI. The CDR3 reads CASSYVGAGAEAFF. DNA of the CDR3: TGTGCCAGCAGTTACGTGGGGGCGGGGGCTGAAGCTTTCTTT.

The CDR3 sequence: CAARGTSPTEQFF. CDR3 coding DNA: TGTGCCGCCCGCGGGACTAGCCCTACTGAGCAGTTCTTC. The chain recombines TRBV6-6 with TRBJ2-1; TRBD2 agrees at 9 bases. The CDR3 covers 13 residues. V was pared by 11 bases and J by 9 bases, with 11 bases of the junction left unmatched. Germline CDR1 and CDR2: MNHNY and SVGAGI (reference sequence).

The rearrangement uses TRBV9 and TRBJ2-5, with D uncertain. Germline V gene sequence: CDR1 SGDLS, CDR2 YYNGEE. This CDR3 comprises 13 residues. V was shortened by 1 base and J by 5 bases, with 9 bases between the two germline ends. CDR3 coding DNA: TGTGCCAGCAGCGTAATTCCCGGGGAGACCCAGTACTTC. It codes for CASSVIPGETQYF.

J is TRBJ2-5 and V is TRBV7-9; D is ambiguous. This CDR3 contains 13 residues. V lost 4 bases to trimming and J lost 5 bases, with 11 bases between them. The germline V gene has CDR1 SEHNR and CDR2 FQNEAQ (reference sequence). The CDR3 DNA reads as TGTGCCAGCAGCTCAAGTCTAGGCGAGACCCAGTACTTC. The encoded protein is CASSSSLGETQYF. Complete variable domain (other parts from reference TRBV7-9 and TRBJ2-5): DTGVSQNPRHKITKRGQNVTFRCDPISEHNRLYWYRQTLGQGPEFLTYFQNEAQLEKSRLLSDRFSAERPKGSFSTLEIQRTEQGDSAMYLCASSSSLGETQYFGPGTRLLVL.

The chain has TRBV7-8 and TRBJ2-7, with a tentative D call TRBD2 (5 bases). CDR1 SGHVS and CDR2 FQNEAQ come from the germline V gene. V lost 5 bases and J lost 5, with 16 bases in between. The CDR3 covers 14 residues. Written as DNA, the CDR3 is TGTGCCAGCAGCCCACCTTTGAGGGCCCACGAGCAGTACTTC. Translation: CASSPPLRAHEQYF.

The gene calls are TRBV4-2 and TRBJ2-5; the match to TRBD2 covers 9 bases. The CDR3 extends over 14 amino acids. The germline V gene has CDR1 LGHNA and CDR2 YNFKEQ. Germline trimming cut 6 bases from V and 3 bases from J; bases unmatched to any gene: 5. The chain's CDR3 is CASSSGLAKETQYF. The DNA for the CDR3 is TGTGCCAGCAGTTCAGGACTAGCGAAAGAGACCCAGTACTTC.

The V call is TRBV19, the J call TRBJ1-1; TRBD1 matches 8 bases. The CDR3 is made up of 15 amino acids. Germline assignment: CDR1 LNHDA and CDR2 SQIVND (reference sequence). The J segment lost 2 bases and the V segment lost 5 bases, leaving 7 bases of the junction unmatched. Written as DNA, the CDR3 is TGTGCCAGTAGTCCTAAACAGGGGGTTAACACTGAAGCTTTCTTT. This gives the protein CASSPKQGVNTEAFF.

The V call is TRBV15, the J call TRBJ2-7, with D perhaps matching TRBD2 (7 bases). The CDR3 has 18 residues. V gave up 0 bases and J gave up 7 bases, with 25 bases separating them. Germline CDR1 reads LNHNV; CDR2 reads YYDKDF (reference sequence). CDR3 DNA: TGTGCCACCAGCAGAGATCTTCGAAGGGGGGGAAACCCTACAGAGCAGTACTTC. Translation gives CATSRDLRRGGNPTEQYF.

The chain combines TRBV9 with TRBJ2-7, with TRBD1 as a possible D gene (6 bases). Germline-derived CDR1 and CDR2 are SGDLS and YYNGEE. The CDR3 runs 14 residues. V was pared by 2 bases and J by 2 bases, with 11 bases between. The CDR3 DNA is TGTGCCAGCAGCGTTGCGACAGGAGCCTACGAGCAGTACTTC. Translation gives CASSVATGAYEQYF.

This chain links TRBV7-8 with TRBJ1-5, with TRBD1 identical over 10 bases. The CDR3 extends over 17 amino acids. Germline CDR1 and CDR2: SGHVS and FQNEAQ. Trimming removed 1 base from V and 6 bases from J; junction bases left unmatched: 9. CDR3 protein: CASSLEWDRGRFQPQHF. CDR3 DNA: TGTGCCAGCAGCTTAGAATGGGACAGGGGCAGATTTCAGCCCCAGCATTTT.

The rearrangement joins TRBV6-6 to TRBJ1-2, with TRBD1 identical over 10 bases. Germline CDR1 is MNHNY and CDR2 is SVGAGI (reference sequence). V lost 2 bases and J lost 8; bases outside the gene matches: 8. The CDR3 extends over 15 amino acids. Here the CDR3 reads CASSYASGTGEGYTF. The CDR3 DNA reads as TGTGCCAGCAGTTACGCCTCCGGGACAGGGGAAGGCTACACCTTC.

The CDR3 sequence: CASSYRENYGYTF. In DNA, the CDR3 is TGTGCCAGCAGTTACCGGGAAAACTATGGCTACACCTTC. The chain links TRBV6-5 to TRBJ1-2, with D hard to call. This CDR3 has 13 amino acids. V was shortened by 2 bases and J by 2 bases, with 6 bases between the two germline ends. Germline V gene sequence: CDR1 MNHEY, CDR2 SVGAGI.

This chain links TRBV30 with TRBJ2-1; D might be TRBD1 (8 bases). The germline gives CDR1 GTSNPN, CDR2 SVGIG (reference sequence). The CDR3 consists of 15 residues. The CDR3 reads CVIGTGGGSYNEQFF. In nucleotides, the CDR3 is TGTGTAATAGGAACAGGGGGGGGCTCCTACAATGAGCAGTTCTTC.

The CDR3 DNA reads as TGTGCCAGCAGCGTCCCTCGGGGGGAATCTAGCACAGATACGCAGTATTTT. Its protein is CASSVPRGESSTDTQYF. The genes are TRBV9 and TRBJ2-3, with 7 positions matching TRBD2. Germline CDR1 is SGDLS and CDR2 is YYNGEE. This CDR3 region has 17 residues. The V gene end was trimmed by 2 bases and the J gene end by 0 bases; junction bases not matched to a gene: 9. Complete variable domain (other parts from reference TRBV9 and TRBJ2-3): DSGVTQTPKHLITATGQRVTLRCSPRSGDLSVYWYQQSLDQGLQFLIQYYNGEERAKGNILERFSAQQFPDLHSELNLSSLELGDSALYFCASSVPRGESSTDTQYFGPGTRLTVL.

This chain links TRBV7-9 with TRBJ1-5; D gene unclear. The germline CDR1 and CDR2 sequences are SEHNR and FQNEAQ (reference sequence). The CDR3 is made up of 14 amino acids. Trimming left V 3 bases short and J 3 bases short, with 9 bases between. DNA of the CDR3: TGTGCCAGCAGCTTGCCCCACTCCAATCAGCCCCAGCATTTT. This translates into CASSLPHSNQPQHF. Variable domain in full (rest from reference TRBV7-9 and TRBJ1-5): DTGVSQNPRHKITKRGQNVTFRCDPISEHNRLYWYRQTLGQGPEFLTYFQNEAQLEKSRLLSDRFSAERPKGSFSTLEIQRTEQGDSAMYLCASSLPHSNQPQHFGDGTRLSIL.

This clone was counted a single time. The chain joins TRBV11-2 to TRBJ2-3; 10 positions agree with TRBD2. CDR3 length: 16 amino acids. The germline CDR1 and CDR2 sequences are SGHAT and FQNNGV. V shed 1 base, J shed 2 bases, and the junction held 3 bases outside the gene matches. CDR3 nucleotide sequence: TGTGCCAGCAGCTTAGTTAGCGGGGGGACCACAGATACGCAGTATTTT. Protein product: CASSLVSGGTTDTQYF.

This clone was observed a single time. J is TRBJ1-2 and V is TRBV6-5; 7 nucleotides match TRBD1. V trimming: 4 bases; J trimming: 0 bases; junction bases outside the gene matches: 2. Germline assignment: CDR1 MNHEY and CDR2 SVGAGI. The CDR3 is made up of 14 amino acids. CDR3 sequence (DNA): TGTGCCAGCAGTTCCGGGACAGCTAACTATGGCTACACCTTC. Protein sequence: CASSSGTANYGYTF.

The chain links TRBV29-1 to TRBJ2-1; 9 bases map to TRBD2. Per the germline V gene, CDR1 is SQVTM and CDR2 is ANQGSEA. V gave up 2 bases and J gave up 9 bases; unmatched junction bases: 11. CDR3 size: 15 residues. Here the CDR3 reads CSVEPAGGPDFEQFF. In DNA, the CDR3 is TGCAGCGTTGAACCAGCGGGGGGCCCCGATTTTGAGCAGTTCTTC.

The rearrangement uses TRBV7-2 and TRBJ1-1; tentatively, D is TRBD1 (6 bases). The V gene's germline CDR1 is SGHTA and CDR2 FQGNSA. Trimming shortened V by 1 base and J by 4 bases, and 13 bases separated the two germline ends. The CDR3 is 15 amino acids. Written as DNA, the CDR3 is TGTGCCAGCAGCTTAGAGGCAGGGGCGGGCACTGAAGCTTTCTTT. As protein: CASSLEAGAGTEAFF.

V and J are TRBV4-1 and TRBJ1-5; TRBD1 matches at 9 bases. The ends lost 4 bases at V and 7 bases at J; junction bases unmatched: 8. The germline gives CDR1 MGHRA, CDR2 YSYEKL. This CDR3 comprises 15 residues. The CDR3 reads CASSLYTGGRQPQHF. For the CDR3, the DNA is TGCGCCAGCAGCCTTTATACAGGGGGCAGGCAGCCCCAGCATTTT.

The genes are TRBV2 and TRBJ2-3; 9 bases agree with TRBD1. The CDR3 covers 15 residues. The germline V gene has CDR1 SNHLY and CDR2 FYNNEI. CDR3 nucleotide sequence: TGTGCGGACCGGGACAGGGTGCTTAGCACAGATACGCAGTATTTT. Translation gives CADRDRVLSTDTQYF.

In its sample, this clone was seen a few times. This chain connects TRBV4-1 to TRBJ1-1, with TRBD1 as a possible D gene (5 bases). The CDR3 is made up of 18 amino acids. Germline CDR1 and CDR2: MGHRA and YSYEKL. Deletions cut 1 base from V and 5 bases from J, with 23 bases between. The CDR3 loop reads CASSQGRLRGGLGTEAFF. DNA of the CDR3: TGCGCCAGCAGCCAAGGCCGATTGCGGGGGGGGTTGGGTACTGAAGCTTTCTTT.

This clone was seen only once. This chain uses TRBV7-8 with TRBJ1-5, with D tentatively TRBD1 (5 bases). V was shortened by 7 bases and J by 5 bases, with 12 bases between the two germline ends. The germline V gene has CDR1 SGHVS and CDR2 FQNEAQ. CDR3 length: 13 amino acids. The CDR3 sequence: CASTIGGYQPQHF. The CDR3 DNA sequence: TGTGCCAGCACCATTGGGGGGTATCAGCCCCAGCATTTT.

The gene calls are TRBV15 and TRBJ2-1; TRBD2 agrees at 8 bases. The CDR3 is 17 residues long. V lost 5 bases to trimming and J lost 0 bases; unmatched junction nucleotides: 9. The germline gives CDR1 LNHNV, CDR2 YYDKDF (reference sequence). The CDR3: CATSGHLSGASYNEQFF. As DNA, the CDR3 is TGTGCCACCAGCGGCCACCTTAGCGGGGCCTCCTACAATGAGCAGTTCTTC. The full variable domain, in which reference TRBV15 and TRBJ2-1 provide the parts outside the CDR3, is DAMVIQNPRYQVTQFGKPVTLSCSQTLNHNVMYWYQQKSSQAPKLLFHYYDKDFNNEADTPDNFQSRRPNTSFCFLDIRSPGLGDTAMYLCATSGHLSGASYNEQFFGPGTRLTVL.

V usage is TRBV18 and J usage is TRBJ1-2; 12 bases agree with TRBD1. The germline V gene encodes CDR1 KGHSH and CDR2 LQKENI. This CDR3 spans 15 amino acids. The V and J ends lost 3 bases and 5 bases, in that order; junction bases with no gene match: 4. CDR3 amino acids: CASSPGTGGQYGYTF. The CDR3 DNA reads TGTGCCAGCTCACCCGGGACAGGGGGCCAGTATGGCTACACCTTC.

V and J are TRBV6-1 and TRBJ1-1; possibly TRBD1 for D (5 bases). V dropped 6 bases and J dropped 1 base, with 15 bases sitting between them. Germline V gene data show CDR1 as MNHNS and CDR2 as SASEGT. The CDR3 consists of 15 residues. This CDR3 reads CASSPSGWENTEAFF. In DNA, the CDR3 is TGTGCCAGCAGCCCATCAGGGTGGGAGAACACTGAAGCTTTCTTT.

The DNA for the CDR3 is TGTGCCAGTAGAGTCGGGGGGCGGAGCACTGAAGCTTTCTTT. Its protein is CASRVGGRSTEAFF. The J gene is TRBJ1-1, the V gene TRBV2; tentative D call: TRBD1 (6 bases). Germline V gives CDR1 SNHLY, CDR2 FYNNEI. V shed 9 bases and J shed 4 bases, with 18 bases lying between them. The CDR3 covers 14 residues.

The chain has TRBV5-3 and TRBJ1-2, with D unresolved. TRBV5-3 is sorted into the ORF group, with uncertain function. The CDR3 loop spans 13 amino acids. Trimming took off 4 bases at V and 2 bases at J, with 9 bases between the two ends. The CDR3 is CARSPLPNYGYTF. The DNA of the CDR3 is TGTGCCAGAAGCCCCCTACCCAACTATGGCTACACCTTC.

The genes are TRBV5-6 and TRBJ1-1; D may be TRBD1 (5 bases). V was cut by 4 bases and J by 0 bases, with 13 bases left in between. This CDR3 is 15 amino acids long. CDR1 SGHDT and CDR2 YYEEEE come from the germline V gene. The CDR3 spells CASSGVGAMNTEAFF. CDR3 nucleotides: TGTGCCAGCAGCGGGGTAGGGGCGATGAACACTGAAGCTTTCTTT.

This clone was observed a single time. This chain joins TRBV9 and TRBJ2-7; 7 bases are a match to TRBD1. Looked up from germline, CDR1 is SGDLS and CDR2 is YYNGEE. The V gene end was trimmed by 3 bases and the J gene end by 2 bases; junction bases not matched to a gene: 5. The CDR3 loop spans 14 amino acids. The CDR3 protein is CASSEGQRTYEQYF. CDR3 DNA: TGTGCCAGCAGCGAGGGACAGCGAACCTACGAGCAGTACTTC.